Below, 31 T cell receptor beta chains from the same sample are listed, as sequenced in a study of CD8 T cells in Susac syndrome. Roughly 0.45 to 1 ug RNA was reverse transcribed with random hexamers. TCRdb fed the immunoSEQ multiplex PCR reads into MiXCR, producing one record per CDR3 protein. The sample carries about 200,000 distinct CDR3 sequences, 85% to 95% recorded once. The sample consisted of CD4+ T cells from PBMCs. Receptors originate from a human donor in good health.

The CDR3 protein is CSARIRGPADTQYF. CDR3 sequence (DNA): TGCAGTGCTCGGATCAGGGGGCCGGCAGATACGCAGTATTTT. This chain connects TRBV20-1 to TRBJ2-3; 8 nucleotides line up with TRBD1. With 5 bases clipped from V and 4 bases from J, the junction kept 8 bases outside the gene matches. From germline, CDR1 is DFQATT and CDR2 SNEGSKA (reference sequence). This CDR3 has 14 residues.

The rearrangement joins TRBV5-1 to TRBJ2-1; D gene ambiguous. Germline values: CDR1 SGHRS, CDR2 YFSETQ. The V end was cut by 0 bases, the J end by 0 bases, with 7 bases between. This CDR3 comprises 15 residues. The DNA of the CDR3 is TGCGCCAGCAGCTTGGCCGCCGGCTCCTACAATGAGCAGTTCTTC. Protein sequence: CASSLAAGSYNEQFF.

The chain is built from TRBV7-2 and TRBJ2-6; D is unresolved. Germline values: CDR1 SGHTA, CDR2 FQGNSA. Trimming removed 2 bases at V and 11 bases at J, with 4 bases between. This CDR3 spans 11 amino acids. CDR3 coding DNA: TGTGCCAGCAGCTTAAGTCACGTCCTGACTTTC. Translating it yields CASSLSHVLTF.

The V and J genes are TRBV27 and TRBJ2-5; tentatively, D is TRBD2 (6 bases). V gave up 4 bases and J gave up 2 bases, with 23 bases separating them. The CDR3 runs to 18 residues. Per the germline V gene, CDR1 is MNHEY and CDR2 is SMNVEV (reference sequence). The CDR3 nucleotides read TGTGCCAGCAGTTCCCGGGACTCGGTCCCTCTTAGGCAAGAGACCCAGTACTTC. This codes for CASSSRDSVPLRQETQYF.

CDR3 nucleotides: TGTGCCAGCAGTTATTTCGGGGGATCCTACAATGAGCAGTTCTTC. This encodes CASSYFGGSYNEQFF. The rearrangement joins TRBV6-2 or TRBV6-3 to TRBJ2-1; a possible D gene is TRBD2 (6 bases). Per germline, CDR1 MNHEY and CDR2 SVGEGT. The CDR3 is 15 amino acids. V was clipped by 3 bases and J by 1 base, with 10 bases between them.

J is TRBJ2-7 and V is TRBV28; TRBD2 agrees at 9 bases. CDR1 MDHEN and CDR2 SYDVKM come from the germline V gene. This CDR3 is built from 16 residues. The V and J ends lost 9 bases and 0 bases, in that order; junction bases with no gene match: 12. In DNA, the CDR3 is TGTGCCAGTTCCGATTGGGGTAGCGGGAGCTCCTACGAGCAGTACGTC. Translation gives CASSDWGSGSSYEQYV.

The chain recombines TRBV9 with TRBJ2-1, with 8 bases fitting TRBD1. The CDR3 consists of 14 residues. Germline V gene lookup returns CDR1 SGDLS and CDR2 YYNGEE. J lost 8 bases, V lost 4 bases, and 8 bases had no gene match. CDR3 region: CASSPWTGTDEQFF. In nucleotides, the CDR3 is TGTGCCAGCAGCCCCTGGACAGGGACGGATGAGCAGTTCTTC.

This clonotype was seen a handful of times. This chain uses TRBV12-3 or TRBV12-4 with TRBJ2-3, with 7 bases aligning to TRBD1. This CDR3 spans 15 amino acids. V dropped 5 bases and J dropped 0; count of bases not matched to a gene: 5. The chain's CDR3 is CASSLRDSSTDTQYF. The CDR3 coding sequence is TGTGCCAGCAGTCTCCGGGACAGCAGCACAGATACGCAGTATTTT.

The table lists this clonotype with a count of one. The chain combines TRBV29-1 with TRBJ2-2; the match to TRBD1 covers 8 bases. The CDR3 is 14 residues long. Germline loops: CDR1 SQVTM, CDR2 ANQGSEA. CDR3 DNA sequence: TGCAGTGCCTGGAGGACAGGGTATACCGGGGAGCTGTTTTTT. Translated, it gives CSAWRTGYTGELFF.

The chain links TRBV12-5 to TRBJ1-6; 9 nucleotides line up with TRBD1. Germline CDR1 is LGHNT and CDR2 is FRNRAP. There are 16 residues in the CDR3. Germline trimming cut 0 bases from V and 7 bases from J; bases unmatched to any gene: 4. The CDR3: CASGLVQGALNSPLHF. As DNA, the CDR3 is TGTGCTAGTGGTTTGGTACAGGGGGCCTTGAATTCACCCCTCCACTTT.

The genes are TRBV15 and TRBJ1-1, with D maybe TRBD1 (6 bases). Between the trimmed V and J ends, which lost 1 base and 1 base, there was a span of 16 bases. The CDR3 length is 17 residues. The germline V gene encodes CDR1 LNHNV and CDR2 YYDKDF (reference sequence). As DNA, the CDR3 is TGTGCCACCAGCAGAGGGGGCACGGGGGCCTGGAACACTGAAGCTTTCTTT. Translation gives CATSRGGTGAWNTEAFF.

The chain uses TRBV28 and TRBJ2-1, with D maybe TRBD2 (6 bases). Germline CDR1 MDHEN, CDR2 SYDVKM. The CDR3 totals 14 residues. V lost 6 bases and J lost 6, with 15 bases in between. The CDR3 DNA is TGTGCCAGCAGGGAGGGTTTGGGGATCAATGAGCAGTTCTTC. Amino acids: CASREGLGINEQFF.

This rearrangement joins TRBV14 to TRBJ2-3; D might be TRBD1 (5 bases). Matching the DNA end better, TRBJ1-5 makes the J call doubtful. This CDR3 region has 15 residues. Germline-derived CDR1 and CDR2 are SGHDN and FVKESK. This CDR3 reads CASSQVGVRGDTQHF. The CDR3 DNA reads as TGTGCCAGCAGCCAAGTGGGAGTAAGGGGAGATACGCAGCATTTT.

This sequence joins TRBV9 and TRBJ2-3, with unresolved D. The germline V gene has CDR1 SGDLS and CDR2 YYNGEE. The CDR3 runs to 13 residues. The V end lost 0 bases, the J end lost 2 bases, and 4 bases lay between the germline ends. CDR3 nucleotide sequence: TGTGCCAGCAGCGTAGCTCACACAGATACGCAGTATTTT. Translated, it gives CASSVAHTDTQYF.

The chain carries TRBV28 and TRBJ2-2, with TRBD1 identical over 7 bases. This CDR3 comprises 14 residues. V dropped 5 bases and J dropped 5; count of bases not matched to a gene: 5. CDR1 and CDR2 (germline): MDHEN, SYDVKM. This CDR3 reads CASSRDRRTGELFF. The CDR3 DNA sequence: TGTGCCAGCAGTCGGGACAGACGGACCGGGGAGCTGTTTTTT.

The chain combines TRBV5-1 with TRBJ1-1, with no clear D. This CDR3 contains 15 residues. The germline CDR1 and CDR2 sequences are SGHRS and YFSETQ. Trimming cost V 5 bases and J 1 base, with 15 bases left between them. The CDR3 region is CASSERVIGNTEAFF. The CDR3 DNA reads as TGCGCCAGCAGTGAGAGGGTGATCGGGAACACTGAAGCTTTCTTT.

A word on this clonotype: The junction shows a germline mismatch at one end, possibly a read error. The genes are TRBV7-7 and TRBJ2-3, with 11 bases fitting TRBD2. Germline V gene data show CDR1 as SSHAT and CDR2 as FNYEAQ (reference sequence). The CDR3 consists of 16 residues. In DNA, the CDR3 is TGTGCTAGCAGCCCAGGGGGACTAGCGGTGGGAGATACGCAGTATTTT. It codes for CASSPGGLAVGDTQYF.

The J gene is TRBJ2-1, the V gene TRBV27, with TRBD1 as a possible D gene (6 bases). The germline gives CDR1 MNHEY, CDR2 SMNVEV (reference sequence). V lost 7 bases and J 12 bases, leaving 16 bases between the germline ends. CDR3 length: 12 amino acids. The CDR3 nucleotides are TGTGCCAGCAAGTTCACCGGGACACGGCAGTTCTTC. Translating it yields CASKFTGTRQFF.

The V call is TRBV7-2, the J call TRBJ2-1; 13 bases are shared with TRBD2. The J segment lost 8 bases and the V segment lost 3 bases, leaving 4 bases of the junction unmatched. This CDR3 region has 15 residues. The V gene's germline CDR1 is SGHTA and CDR2 FQGNSA. The chain's CDR3 is CASSFGLAGVDEQFF. The CDR3 DNA reads TGTGCCAGCAGCTTTGGACTAGCGGGGGTCGATGAGCAGTTCTTC.

Remarks on this clonotype: At one boundary the junction diverges from the germline segment, which might be a read error. The chain links TRBV5-1 to TRBJ2-1, with D unclear. The CDR3 consists of 14 residues. Germline loops: CDR1 SGHRS, CDR2 YFSETQ. CDR3 in amino acids: CASGLSRRVDEQFF. As DNA, the CDR3 is TGCGCCAGCGGCTTATCGAGAAGGGTCGATGAGCAGTTCTTC.

The chain carries TRBV29-1 and TRBJ1-2, with D possibly TRBD1 on 5 matching bases. V dropped 3 bases and J dropped 3 bases, with 11 bases sitting between them. The CDR3 consists of 13 residues. CDR1 is SQVTM and CDR2 is ANQGSEA in the germline V gene. CDR3 loop: CSVDAGLDYGYTF. The CDR3, as DNA: TGCAGCGTTGACGCGGGGCTCGACTATGGCTACACCTTC.

The CDR3 region is CASSLDRGGFIPSGANVLTF. The CDR3 DNA reads as TGTGCCAGCAGCCTGGACAGGGGAGGCTTTATACCCTCTGGGGCCAACGTCCTGACTTTC. The V call is TRBV11-2, the J call TRBJ2-6; 9 bases map to TRBD1. The length of the CDR3 is 20 residues. Germline CDR1 reads SGHAT; CDR2 reads FQNNGV. The ends lost 5 bases at V and 0 bases at J; junction bases unmatched: 14.

This rearrangement joins TRBV18 to TRBJ2-1; unclear D gene. V gave up 4 bases and J gave up 8 bases, with 9 bases separating them. There are 12 residues in the CDR3. CDR1 KGHSH and CDR2 LQKENI come from the germline V gene. The CDR3 is CASSLENYEQFF. The CDR3 region has the DNA TGTGCCAGCTCACTAGAAAACTATGAGCAGTTCTTC.

This clonotype has a single count. The chain is built from TRBV7-8 and TRBJ2-5; TRBD1 is a possible D gene (5 bases). This CDR3 has 14 amino acids. V was shortened by 5 bases and J by 4 bases, with 14 bases between the two germline ends. Germline CDR1 is SGHVS and CDR2 is FQNEAQ. As DNA, the CDR3 is TGTGCCAGCAGCCCAAGGACAACTTTAGAGACCCAGTACTTC. It encodes CASSPRTTLETQYF.

The V and J genes are TRBV3-1 and TRBJ2-3; the D is unclear. The CDR3 has 16 amino acids. CDR1 and CDR2 (germline): LGHDT, YNNKEL (reference sequence). Between the trimmed V and J ends, which lost 5 bases and 1 base, there was a span of 16 bases. The CDR3 spells CASSFNVGYRTDTQYF. As DNA, the CDR3 is TGTGCCAGCAGCTTTAACGTCGGTTATCGCACAGATACGCAGTATTTT.

The chain uses TRBV20-1 and TRBJ2-3; D possibly corresponds to TRBD2 (7 bases). The germline V gene encodes CDR1 DFQATT and CDR2 SNEGSKA (reference sequence). The V end was cut by 5 bases, the J end by 1 base, with 16 bases between. The CDR3 sequence is 15 residues long. The CDR3 coding sequence is TGCAGTGCTCGGGCGGGGGCCGAAGGCACAGATACGCAGTATTTT. Its translation: CSARAGAEGTDTQYF.

This chain links TRBV7-2 with TRBJ1-5; D is undetermined. The CDR3 is made up of 15 amino acids. Trimming pared 2 bases from V and 0 bases from J, leaving 8 bases between. Germline CDR1 is SGHTA and CDR2 is FQGNSA. Written as DNA, the CDR3 is TGTGCCAGCAGCTTAAAGGCATATAGCAATCAGCCCCAGCATTTT. Protein: CASSLKAYSNQPQHF.

This sequence joins TRBV15 and TRBJ2-3; no firm D call. The CDR3 runs to 13 residues. CDR1 and CDR2 (germline): LNHNV, YYDKDF (reference sequence). V gave up 4 bases and J gave up 2 bases, with 7 bases separating them. The CDR3 DNA reads TGTGCCACCAGCACGGCGGCCACAGATACGCAGTATTTT. This translates into CATSTAATDTQYF.

This chain connects TRBV12-3 or TRBV12-4 to TRBJ1-6; tentatively, D is TRBD1 (5 bases). CDR3 length: 16 residues. Trimming pared 4 bases from V and 7 bases from J, leaving 17 bases between. Here the CDR3 DNA reads TGTGCCAGCAGTTCCCAGGGCGGGGCCGGAAATTCACCCCTCCACTTT. It yields the protein CASSSQGGAGNSPLHF.

The chain is built from TRBV14 and TRBJ2-6; D perhaps matches TRBD2 (6 bases). V lost 3 bases and J 4 bases, leaving 13 bases between the germline ends. The CDR3 is 16 residues long. Germline CDR1 SGHDN, CDR2 FVKESK. This chain's CDR3 is CASSQAAGTGANVLTF. The CDR3 DNA follows: TGTGCCAGCAGCCAGGCGGCGGGAACCGGGGCCAACGTCCTGACTTTC.

The rearrangement joins TRBV7-9 to TRBJ2-5, with 7 bases lining up with TRBD1. Trimming removed 5 bases from V and 5 bases from J; junction bases left unmatched: 8. The CDR3 contains 14 residues. Germline assignment: CDR1 SEHNR and CDR2 FQNEAQ (reference sequence). In DNA, the CDR3 is TGTGCCAGCAGCGGCCGACAGGGCTTTGAGACCCAGTACTTC. It specifies CASSGRQGFETQYF. The full variable domain, completed using reference TRBV7-9 and TRBJ2-5, is DTGVSQNPRHKITKRGQNVTFRCDPISEHNRLYWYRQTLGQGPEFLTYFQNEAQLEKSRLLSDRFSAERPKGSFSTLEIQRTEQGDSAMYLCASSGRQGFETQYFGPGTRLLVL.